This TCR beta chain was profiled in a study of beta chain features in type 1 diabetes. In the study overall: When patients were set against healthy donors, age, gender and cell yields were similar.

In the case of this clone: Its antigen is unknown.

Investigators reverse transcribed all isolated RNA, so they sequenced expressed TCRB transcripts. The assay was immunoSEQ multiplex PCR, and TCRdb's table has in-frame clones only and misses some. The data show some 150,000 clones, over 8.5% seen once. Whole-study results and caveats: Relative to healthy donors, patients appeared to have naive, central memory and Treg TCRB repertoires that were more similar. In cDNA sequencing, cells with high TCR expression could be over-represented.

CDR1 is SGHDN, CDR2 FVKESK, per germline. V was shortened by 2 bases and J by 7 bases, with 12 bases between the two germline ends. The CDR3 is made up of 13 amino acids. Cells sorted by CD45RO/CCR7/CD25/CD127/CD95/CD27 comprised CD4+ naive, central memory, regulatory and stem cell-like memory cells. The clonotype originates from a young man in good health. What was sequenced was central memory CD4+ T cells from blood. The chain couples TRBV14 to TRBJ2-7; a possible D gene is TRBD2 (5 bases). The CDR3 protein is CASSQTSPGEQYF. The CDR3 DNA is TGTGCCAGCAGCCAAACCTCACCGGGGGAGCAGTACTTC.